The 26 T cell receptor beta chains below come from one sample, sequenced in a study of cytomegalovirus exposure and HLA in healthy donors. Data came from immunoSEQ multiplex PCR; TCRdb stores just in-frame clones and leaves some out. This table has some 140,000 clones, roughly 90% appearing once. The sample taken for sequencing was PBMCs. These receptors all stem from a man aged 18 to 30 in good health and CMV-seropositive.

The chain is built from TRBV25-1 and TRBJ2-7; perhaps TRBD2 as D (6 bases). The CDR3 consists of 13 residues. V lost 2 bases to trimming and J lost 4 bases, with 9 bases between them. Germline CDR1 reads MGHDK; CDR2 reads SYGVNS. In DNA, the CDR3 is TGTGCCAGCAGTGAACCGGGGGTGTACGAGCAGTACTTC. As protein: CASSEPGVYEQYF.

The chain couples TRBV11-2 to TRBJ2-1; TRBD1 agrees at 7 bases. This CDR3 is built from 15 residues. V was pared by 1 base and J by 6 bases, with 6 bases of the junction left unmatched. Looked up from germline, CDR1 is SGHAT and CDR2 is FQNNGV. The CDR3 here is CASSLGNRGSNEQFF. The CDR3 DNA is TGTGCCAGCAGCTTAGGGAACAGGGGCTCCAATGAGCAGTTCTTC. Drawing the rest from reference TRBV11-2 and TRBJ2-1, the complete variable domain is EAGVAQSPRYKIIEKRQSVAFWCNPISGHATLYWYQQILGQGPKLLIQFQNNGVVDDSQLPKDRFSAERLKGVDSTLKIQPAKLEDSAVYLCASSLGNRGSNEQFFGPGTRLTVL.

The gene calls are TRBV29-1 and TRBJ2-3; 15 bases match TRBD2. This CDR3 spans 15 amino acids. V trimming: 2 bases; J trimming: 7 bases; junction bases outside the gene matches: 4. Germline values: CDR1 SQVTM, CDR2 ANQGSEA. The CDR3 is CSVEYGLAGGYTQYF. The CDR3 DNA is TGCAGCGTTGAATACGGACTAGCGGGGGGGTATACGCAGTATTTT.

The chain uses TRBV27 and TRBJ2-7, with a possible D match to TRBD2 (6 bases). The CDR3 spans 14 residues. From germline, CDR1 is MNHEY and CDR2 SMNVEV (reference sequence). The germline V and J ends were trimmed by 3 bases and 2 bases, with 11 bases remaining between them. The CDR3 is CASSFRGSPYEQYF. The CDR3 DNA follows: TGTGCCAGCAGTTTCCGGGGGTCCCCCTACGAGCAGTACTTC.

This chain connects TRBV11-1 to TRBJ1-2; D ambiguous. The V and J ends lost 7 bases and 4 bases respectively, with 10 bases between them. CDR1 is SGHAT, CDR2 FQDESV, per germline (reference sequence). This CDR3 comprises 12 residues. For the CDR3, the DNA is TGTGCCAGCACCACGGGAGGCTATGGCTACACCTTC. Encoded protein: CASTTGGYGYTF.

The chain uses TRBV2 and TRBJ2-7; D possibly corresponds to TRBD2 (5 bases). Germline CDR1 is SNHLY and CDR2 is FYNNEI. The CDR3 has 12 amino acids. Trimming removed 4 bases from V and 6 bases from J, with 10 bases in between. CDR3 region: CASSARGSEQYF. In nucleotides, the CDR3 is TGTGCCAGCAGTGCGCGTGGGAGCGAGCAGTACTTC. Combining the CDR3 with reference TRBV2 and TRBJ2-7 gives the whole variable domain EPEVTQTPSHQVTQMGQEVILRCVPISNHLYFYWYRQILGQKVEFLVSFYNNEISEKSEIFDDQFSVERPDGSNFTLKIRSTKLEDSAMYFCASSARGSEQYFGPGTRLTVT.

This rearrangement joins TRBV6-5 to TRBJ1-1; 9 bases agree with TRBD1. CDR1 and CDR2 from the germline V gene are MNHEY and SVGAGI. J was trimmed by 1 base and V by 5 bases; bases with no gene match: 5. The CDR3 is made up of 15 amino acids. DNA of the CDR3: TGTGCCAGCAGTGCGGACAGGGGCCAGAACACTGAAGCTTTCTTT. The encoded protein is CASSADRGQNTEAFF.

The J gene is TRBJ2-3, the V gene TRBV12-5; 7 nucleotides line up with TRBD1. Looked up from germline, CDR1 is LGHNT and CDR2 is FRNRAP. CDR3 length: 16 residues. V shed 4 bases, J shed 3 bases, and the junction held 10 bases outside the gene matches. The CDR3: CASGSDRAGSTDTQYF. The CDR3 region has the DNA TGTGCTAGTGGTTCCGACAGGGCGGGCAGTACAGATACGCAGTATTTT.

This clone was picked up a small number of times. CDR3 DNA: TGTGCCAGCAGCGTAGCCGATTCACCCCTCCACTTT. It codes for CASSVADSPLHF. The J gene is TRBJ1-6, the V gene TRBV9; no clear D gene. V lost 0 bases, J lost 8 bases, and 3 bases lay in between. Germline V gene data show CDR1 as SGDLS and CDR2 as YYNGEE. The CDR3 loop spans 12 amino acids. The variable domain in full, completed from reference TRBV9 and TRBJ1-6, reads DSGVTQTPKHLITATGQRVTLRCSPRSGDLSVYWYQQSLDQGLQFLIQYYNGEERAKGNILERFSAQQFPDLHSELNLSSLELGDSALYFCASSVADSPLHFGNGTRLTVT.

The chain combines TRBV19 with TRBJ2-7, with 7 bases that match TRBD2. The CDR3 length is 15 residues. The ends lost 5 bases at V and 1 base at J; junction bases unmatched: 8. CDR1 and CDR2 from the germline V gene are LNHDA and SQIVND (reference sequence). As DNA, the CDR3 is TGTGCCAGTAGTCCTGGGACTACCTGGTCCTACGAGCAGTACTTC. Protein: CASSPGTTWSYEQYF.

The chain employs TRBV7-2 and TRBJ1-5; weak D call: TRBD1 (5 bases). Germline CDR1 reads SGHTA; CDR2 reads FQGNSA. V shed 2 bases and J shed 7 bases, with 9 bases lying between them. The CDR3 length is 13 residues. CDR3 sequence: CASSLIAGQPQHF. CDR3 sequence (DNA): TGTGCCAGCAGCTTAATAGCAGGGCAGCCCCAGCATTTT.

This clone was seen only once. The rearrangement uses TRBV7-9 and TRBJ1-1; TRBD1 agrees at 7 bases. Germline lookup yields CDR1 SEHNR and CDR2 FQNEAQ (reference sequence). The CDR3 spans 14 residues. The junction had 3 bases not matched to a gene; V was cut back by 0 bases and J by 5 bases. CDR3 in amino acids: CASSLAQGETEAFF. The CDR3 DNA follows: TGTGCCAGCAGCTTAGCGCAGGGGGAAACTGAAGCTTTCTTT.

The V call is TRBV19, the J call TRBJ1-5; D might be TRBD1 (6 bases). CDR1 is LNHDA and CDR2 is SQIVND in the germline V gene (reference sequence). V was pared by 6 bases and J by 7 bases, with 16 bases between. The CDR3 sequence is 14 residues long. CDR3 sequence: CASRENREGQPQHF. The CDR3 coding sequence is TGTGCCAGTAGGGAGAACAGGGAGGGCCAGCCCCAGCATTTT.

This chain uses TRBV6-5 with TRBJ2-5; D unclear. V shed 0 bases and J shed 5 bases, with 7 bases lying between them. Germline-derived CDR1 and CDR2 are MNHEY and SVGAGI. This CDR3 has 13 residues. CDR3 residues: CASSYSGVETQYF. For the CDR3, the DNA is TGTGCCAGCAGTTACTCAGGAGTTGAGACCCAGTACTTC.

CDR3 nucleotides: TGCGCCAGCCGAAAGGGTGGGACTAGCGGGATAAATGAGCAGTTCTTC. Encoded protein: CASRKGGTSGINEQFF. The V call is TRBV4-3, the J call TRBJ2-1; 13 positions match TRBD2. The length of the CDR3 is 16 residues. The germline gives CDR1 LGHNA, CDR2 YSLEER. Trimming removed 8 bases from V and 7 bases from J; junction bases left unmatched: 11.

The chain uses TRBV5-6 and TRBJ2-7; TRBD1 might be the D (6 bases). Germline V gives CDR1 SGHDT, CDR2 YYEEEE. CDR3 size: 15 residues. Trimming took 1 base from V and 0 from J, leaving 11 bases between them. For the CDR3, the DNA is TGTGCCAGCAGCTTGTTGGGGGCGAGCTCCTACGAGCAGTACTTC. It encodes CASSLLGASSYEQYF.

The chain uses TRBV7-9 and TRBJ2-2; TRBD2 agrees at 12 bases. The V segment lost 6 bases and the J segment 6 bases; nucleotides outside the gene matches: 11. The CDR3 runs to 17 residues. Germline CDR1 and CDR2: SEHNR and FQNEAQ (reference sequence). CDR3 bases: TGTGCCAGCAGATCACTAGCGGGAGGACCGGTCCCCGGGGAGCTGTTTTTT. It encodes CASRSLAGGPVPGELFF.

In nucleotides, the CDR3 is TGCGCCAGCAGTGCGACGGGAGGGCACGACACCGGGGAGCTGTTTTTT. Translation: CASSATGGHDTGELFF. This chain connects TRBV5-1 to TRBJ2-2; 8 nucleotides line up with TRBD2. Germline V gene sequence: CDR1 SGHRS, CDR2 YFSETQ. The CDR3 is 16 residues long. The V gene end was trimmed by 5 bases and the J gene end by 3 bases; junction bases not matched to a gene: 9.

The rearrangement uses TRBV4-1 and TRBJ2-1, with TRBD2 matching 13 bases. Per germline, CDR1 MGHRA and CDR2 YSYEKL. The CDR3 contains 20 residues. Unmatched junction bases numbered 16, after V lost 4 bases and J lost 4 bases. CDR3 sequence: CASSPRLTSGRAAVYNEQFF. The DNA of the CDR3 is TGCGCCAGCAGCCCTCGACTTACTAGCGGGAGGGCCGCAGTGTACAATGAGCAGTTCTTC.

The gene calls are TRBV9 and TRBJ2-1, with 8 bases lining up with TRBD2. The germline CDR1 and CDR2 sequences are SGDLS and YYNGEE. With V trimmed by 3 bases and J by 5 bases, 10 bases remained unmatched. This CDR3 has 16 amino acids. The CDR3 nucleotides are TGTGCCAGCAGCGCGGCCCTTGGCGGGAGGAACAATGAGCAGTTCTTC. Protein sequence: CASSAALGGRNNEQFF.

V gene TRBV18 combines with J gene TRBJ2-1; a possible D gene is TRBD1 (5 bases). Germline V gene data show CDR1 as KGHSH and CDR2 as LQKENI. This CDR3 spans 16 amino acids. Trimming removed 1 base from V and 7 bases from J, with 17 bases in between. The CDR3 sequence: CASSPRPGSGKNEQFF. The DNA for the CDR3 is TGTGCCAGCTCACCACGTCCGGGCTCAGGGAAAAATGAGCAGTTCTTC.

CDR3 bases: TGTGCCAGCAGCCCCTCGGACACCTACGAGCAGTACTTC. Translated, it gives CASSPSDTYEQYF. The V call is TRBV7-9, the J call TRBJ2-7; D is possibly TRBD1 (5 bases). Looked up from germline, CDR1 is SEHNR and CDR2 is FQNEAQ (reference sequence). The CDR3 length is 13 residues. V lost 5 bases and J lost 2, with 10 bases in between.

V usage is TRBV7-2 and J usage is TRBJ2-7, with D maybe TRBD2 (5 bases). From germline, CDR1 is SGHTA and CDR2 FQGNSA. V lost 3 bases to trimming and J lost 0 bases, with 18 bases between them. This CDR3 is 17 amino acids long. CDR3 region: CASSFDPRGPLSYEQYF. CDR3 coding DNA: TGTGCCAGCAGCTTTGATCCCCGAGGGCCTCTCTCCTACGAGCAGTACTTC.

The CDR3 DNA follows: TGTGCCAGCAGTCCCGCGACAGGGGGCTACGAGCAGTACTTC. Its protein is CASSPATGGYEQYF. This rearrangement joins TRBV5-4 to TRBJ2-7; the match to TRBD1 covers 9 bases. The germline CDR1 and CDR2 sequences are SGHNT and YYREEE (reference sequence). This CDR3 region has 14 residues. The junction had 6 bases not matched to a gene; V was cut back by 5 bases and J by 3 bases.

The J gene is TRBJ2-3, the V gene TRBV28, with 10 bases matching TRBD1. The CDR3 is 16 amino acids. Germline CDR1 is MDHEN and CDR2 is SYDVKM. Losses at the gene ends were 6 bases for V and 1 base for J; bases not matched to a gene: 7. The CDR3 DNA sequence: TGTGCCAGCAGCCACCCCGGGACAGGGGGCACAGATACGCAGTATTTT. Protein: CASSHPGTGGTDTQYF. Filled out from reference TRBV28 and TRBJ2-3, the complete variable domain reads DVKVTQSSRYLVKRTGEKVFLECVQDMDHENMFWYRQDPGLGLRLIYFSYDVKMKEKGDIPEGYSVSREKKERFSLILESASTNQTSMYLCASSHPGTGGTDTQYFGPGTRLTVL.

This clone came up a few times. The chain has TRBV7-2 and TRBJ1-6, with TRBD1 as a possible D gene (6 bases). The CDR3 is made up of 15 amino acids. Germline CDR1 is SGHTA and CDR2 is FQGNSA. V was pared by 7 bases and J by 10 bases, with 20 bases between. CDR3 region: CASTKVNRVGSPLHF. In DNA form, the CDR3 reads TGTGCCAGCACCAAGGTTAACAGGGTCGGGTCACCCCTCCACTTT.